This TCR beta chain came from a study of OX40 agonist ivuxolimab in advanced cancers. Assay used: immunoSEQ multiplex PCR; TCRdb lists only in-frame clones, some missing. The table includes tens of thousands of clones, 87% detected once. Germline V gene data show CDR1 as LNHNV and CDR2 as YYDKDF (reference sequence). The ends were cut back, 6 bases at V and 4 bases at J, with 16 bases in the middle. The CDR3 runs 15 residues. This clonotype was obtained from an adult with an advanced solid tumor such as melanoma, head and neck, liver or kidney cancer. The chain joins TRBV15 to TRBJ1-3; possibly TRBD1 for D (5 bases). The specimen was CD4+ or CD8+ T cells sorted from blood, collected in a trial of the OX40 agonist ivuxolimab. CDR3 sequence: CATSEGWEAGNTIYF. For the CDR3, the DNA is TGTGCCACCAGTGAGGGGTGGGAGGCGGGAAACACCATATATTTT.